This T cell receptor (beta chain) was found in a study of CD8 T cells in Susac syndrome (dated by TCRdb to the late 2010s). Regarding the complete study: Repertoire sequencing was used to test whether CD8+ T cell activation and differentiation in Susac syndrome was antigen driven.

Details on this clonotype: Its antigen specificity is not known. Base qualities are missing; no much larger clone stands one base away.

Peripheral blood CD8+ and CD4+ T cells from healthy donors, Susac syndrome patients and multiple sclerosis patients were profiled using high-throughput TCR beta sequencing. Healthy donors were included as age- and sex-matched controls. Bulk CD8+ and CD4+ T cells were purified by magnetic negative isolation, whereas CD8+ TEMRA cells were enriched by FACS. Blood was drawn into EDTA tubes, processed within 24 hours, and PBMCs were isolated by density gradient centrifugation. PBMCs intended for TCR sequencing were frozen in liquid nitrogen and were later thawed in a 37 degrees C water bath. The sorted or isolated CD4+, CD8+ and CD8+ TEMRA cells had a purity of 90% or higher. The paper as a whole reports these results and caveats: The study acknowledged that relatively few individuals were included in the TCR sequencing and HLA analysis.

RNA was extracted using the RNeasy kit, and about 0.5 to 1 ug of the RNA was reverse transcribed with random hexamers. The immunoSEQ multiplex PCR assay, covering 54 Vbeta and 13 Jbeta segments, was used to amplify TCR beta CDR3 regions. PCR amplification bias was corrected using a synthetic template baseline for primer optimization and computational correction. Under the source paper's analysis protocol: Reads were annotated to V, D and J genes per IMGT and analyzed with immunoSEQ Analyzer, keeping only productive sequences. Clonality was calculated as one minus the Shannon entropy normalized by log2 of the number of productive unique sequences. For each patient and control, public and private clones were evaluated within the 100 most prevalent clones. Clones were defined as Susac-specific if absent from the healthy and MS cohorts, from 1052 published viral clones and from other ImmuneACCESS disease sequences. Through fastp at Q25 and MiXCR, TCRdb rebuilt clones from the public reads, retaining in-frame beta chains. Each entry is one CDR3 protein sequence, shown with its most common DNA and genes. TCRdb's processing, not the authors' own work, is the source of the V and J calls. In all, the sample holds 150,000 to 200,000 distinct CDR3 sequences, and approximately 95% of those were seen once. The ten largest clones add up to 0.09% to 0.12% of the sample.

Sequenced input: CD4+ T cells from PBMCs. This TCR derives from a human donor in good health.

The DNA sequence follows: TGTGCCAGCAGTTACCCCCGGTCCGCGAGCAATCAGCCCCAGCATTTT. The translation is CASSYPRSASNQPQHF. The rearrangement combines TRBV28 with TRBJ1-5; the D gene is not confidently resolved. The CDR3 spans 16 residues, from the cysteine through the phenylalanine. The only DNA kept is the CDR3, 48 bases in frame from the first base. CDR1 and CDR2 (MDHEN, SYDVKM) derive from the germline V gene. V loses 4 bases, J loses 1 base, and the germline ends lie 14 bases apart.